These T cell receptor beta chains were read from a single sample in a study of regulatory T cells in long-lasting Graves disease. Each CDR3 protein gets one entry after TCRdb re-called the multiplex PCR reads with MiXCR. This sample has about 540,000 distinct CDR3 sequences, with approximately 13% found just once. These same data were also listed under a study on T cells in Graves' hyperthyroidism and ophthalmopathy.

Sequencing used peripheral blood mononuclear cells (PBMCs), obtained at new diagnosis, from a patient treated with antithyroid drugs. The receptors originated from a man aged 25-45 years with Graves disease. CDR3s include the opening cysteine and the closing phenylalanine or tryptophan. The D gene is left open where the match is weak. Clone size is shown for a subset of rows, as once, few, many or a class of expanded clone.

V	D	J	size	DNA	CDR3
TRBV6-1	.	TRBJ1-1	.	TGTGCCAGCAGTGTCGGACGGTCGACGAGGGGAGCTTTCTTT	CASSVGRSTRGAFF
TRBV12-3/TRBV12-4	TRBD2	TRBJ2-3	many	TGTGCCAGCAGTTGGGGGACTAGCGTTCGCACAGATACGCAGTATTTT	CASSWGTSVRTDTQYF
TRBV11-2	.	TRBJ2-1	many	TGTGCCAGCAGCTCTCCCGGGTGGTCTCGGTTCTTC	CASSSPGWSRFF
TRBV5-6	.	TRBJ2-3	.	TGTGCCAGCAGCTTGTATTGGGGAGATACGCAGTATTTT	CASSLYWGDTQYF
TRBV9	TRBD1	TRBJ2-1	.	TGTGCCAGCAGCGACGACAGGGGAGCGAATGAGCAGTTCTTC	CASSDDRGANEQFF
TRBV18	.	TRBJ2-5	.	TGTGCCAGCTCACCGCTCCACTTC	CASSPLHF
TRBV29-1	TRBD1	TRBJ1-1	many	TGCAGCGATAGGACAGGGAACACTGAAGCTTTCTTT	CSDRTGNTEAFF
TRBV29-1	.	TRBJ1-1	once	TGCAGCGTCGCCGGCCGGCGAGGGGTGAACACTGAAGCTTTCTTT	CSVAGRRGVNTEAFF
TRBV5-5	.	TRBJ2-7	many	TGTGCCAGCAGCTTGCTGGGGGGATGGGGCGACGAGCAGTACTTC	CASSLLGGWGDEQYF
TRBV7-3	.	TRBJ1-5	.	TGTGCCAGCAGCCAACAGGGAGGGCGCACAGATACGCAGCATTTT	CASSQQGGRTDTQHF
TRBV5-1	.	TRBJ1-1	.	TGCGCCAGCAGCCGACGGGGGTCGGACACTGAAGCTTTCTTT	CASSRRGSDTEAFF
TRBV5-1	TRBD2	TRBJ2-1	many	TGCGCCAGCAGCTTCAGCGCGTACGGGCTGGGGGGGAGCAATGAGCAGTTCTTC	CASSFSAYGLGGSNEQFF
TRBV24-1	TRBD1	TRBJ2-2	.	TGTGCCACCAGTGAAACGGGACAGGGAGGAACCGGGGAGCTGTTTTTT	CATSETGQGGTGELFF
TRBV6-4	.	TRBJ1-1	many	TGTGCCAGCAGTGCCAGGTCTTACACTGAAGCTTTCTTT	CASSARSYTEAFF
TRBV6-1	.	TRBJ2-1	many	TGTGCCAGCAGTGAAGCCTCCAGCGGACACAATGAGCAGTTCTTC	CASSEASSGHNEQFF